A single sample is the source of the 10 T cell receptor beta chains below, sequenced in a study of PD-1 blockade in classical Hodgkin lymphoma. TCRdb's table, derived via immunoSEQ multiplex PCR, lists solely in-frame clones and lacks some. The profile covers 20,000 to 25,000 clones, with about 82% appearing a single time and roughly 17% taken by the ten largest. Each patient's relapse followed autologous stem cell transplantation, and brentuximab vedotin exposure varied. The specimen comprised peripheral blood mononuclear cells (PBMCs), sampled before the second cycle of nivolumab. Every receptor here comes from a human donor with classical Hodgkin lymphoma.

V gene TRBV5-4 combines with J gene TRBJ1-2; the D is unclear. The CDR3 totals 13 residues. Trimming took off 4 bases at V and 8 bases at J, with 15 bases between the two ends. CDR1 is SGHNT and CDR2 is YYREEE in the germline V gene (reference sequence). This CDR3 reads CASSQTFGYGYTF. The CDR3 DNA sequence: TGTGCCAGCAGCCAAACGTTTGGGTACGGCTACACCTTC. Combining the CDR3 with reference TRBV5-4 and TRBJ1-2 gives the whole variable domain ETGVTQSPTHLIKTRGQQVTLRCSSQSGHNTVSWYQQALGQGPQFIFQYYREEENGRGNFPPRFSGLQFPNYSSELNVNALELDDSALYLCASSQTFGYGYTFGSGTRLTVV.

The chain uses TRBV19 and TRBJ2-5, with 11 positions matching TRBD1. Germline CDR1 is LNHDA and CDR2 is SQIVND (reference sequence). V lost 4 bases, J lost 4 bases, and 11 bases stayed unmatched. The CDR3 contains 17 residues. CDR3 region: CASSTVPGQGVSETQYF. DNA for the CDR3: TGTGCCAGTAGTACAGTTCCGGGACAGGGGGTTTCAGAGACCCAGTACTTC. Together with reference TRBV19 and TRBJ2-5, the CDR3 gives the full variable domain: DGGITQSPKYLFRKEGQNVTLSCEQNLNHDAMYWYRQDPGQGLRLIYYSQIVNDFQKGDIAEGYSVSREKKESFPLTVTSAQKNPTAFYLCASSTVPGQGVSETQYFGPGTRLLVL.

The gene calls are TRBV5-1 and TRBJ1-2; TRBD1 is a possible D gene (5 bases). Germline V lookup: CDR1 SGHRS, CDR2 YFSETQ. V shed 1 base and J shed 1 base, with 14 bases lying between them. This CDR3 has 16 residues. The CDR3 protein is CASSLWTGGINYGYTF. DNA for the CDR3: TGCGCCAGCAGCTTGTGGACGGGGGGGATTAACTATGGCTACACCTTC.

CDR3 in amino acids: CASSIQGELYGYTF. The CDR3 nucleotides are TGTGCCAGCAGCATACAGGGCGAACTCTATGGCTACACCTTC. The J gene is TRBJ1-2, the V gene TRBV6-6, with D tentatively TRBD1 (6 bases). Germline loops: CDR1 MNHNY, CDR2 SVGAGI (reference sequence). Trimming removed 6 bases from V and 4 bases from J, with 15 bases in between. This CDR3 is built from 14 residues.

V is TRBV30 and J is TRBJ1-1, with D perhaps TRBD1 (5 bases). Germline CDR1 reads GTSNPN; CDR2 reads SVGIG (reference sequence). V was cut by 3 bases and J by 10 bases, with 12 bases left in between. The length of the CDR3 is 11 residues. In DNA form, the CDR3 reads TGTGCCTGGAGATCTGGGGGTGCAGCTTTCTTT. Amino acids: CAWRSGGAAFF.

The V gene is TRBV19, the J gene TRBJ2-5; 7 bases agree with TRBD1. Germline lookup yields CDR1 LNHDA and CDR2 SQIVND (reference sequence). CDR3 length equals 15 residues. After removal of 10 bases from V and 5 bases from J, the junction contained 16 bases not matched to a gene. The CDR3 is CANPQNLDRVETQYF. CDR3 bases: TGTGCCAATCCCCAAAACCTCGACAGGGTGGAGACCCAGTACTTC.

The chain combines TRBV5-1 with TRBJ2-3; D remains unclear. This CDR3 is 15 amino acids long. V was cut by 0 bases and J by 2 bases, with 10 bases left in between. Germline V gene sequence: CDR1 SGHRS, CDR2 YFSETQ. CDR3 in DNA: TGCGCCAGCAGCTTGGCCCAACCATACACAGATACGCAGTATTTT. It encodes CASSLAQPYTDTQYF.

The rearrangement uses TRBV4-3 and TRBJ2-5, with 10 bases identical to TRBD2. Germline assignment: CDR1 LGHNA and CDR2 YSLEER. Trimming removed 1 base from V and 5 bases from J; junction bases left unmatched: 7. The CDR3 has 16 residues. CDR3 sequence: CASSQGTEAGGETQYF. As DNA, the CDR3 is TGCGCCAGCAGCCAAGGGACCGAAGCGGGAGGGGAGACCCAGTACTTC.

This chain's CDR3 is CASRVTSGVADTQYF. CDR3 nucleotide sequence: TGTGCCAGCAGAGTGACTAGCGGGGTTGCAGATACGCAGTATTTT. The chain recombines TRBV6-1 with TRBJ2-3; 11 positions agree with TRBD2. V lost 6 bases and J lost 4; bases outside the gene matches: 6. CDR1 MNHNS and CDR2 SASEGT come from the germline V gene. CDR3 length: 15 amino acids.

This clone appeared a few times. The gene calls are TRBV6-1 and TRBJ2-5, with TRBD2 matching over 7 bases. The CDR3 extends over 13 amino acids. The trim removed 7 bases at V and 5 bases at J, leaving 7 bases unmatched. Germline CDR1 MNHNS, CDR2 SASEGT. For the CDR3, the DNA is TGTGCCAGCACCCTTAGCGGGTATGAGACCCAGTACTTC. The encoded protein is CASTLSGYETQYF.